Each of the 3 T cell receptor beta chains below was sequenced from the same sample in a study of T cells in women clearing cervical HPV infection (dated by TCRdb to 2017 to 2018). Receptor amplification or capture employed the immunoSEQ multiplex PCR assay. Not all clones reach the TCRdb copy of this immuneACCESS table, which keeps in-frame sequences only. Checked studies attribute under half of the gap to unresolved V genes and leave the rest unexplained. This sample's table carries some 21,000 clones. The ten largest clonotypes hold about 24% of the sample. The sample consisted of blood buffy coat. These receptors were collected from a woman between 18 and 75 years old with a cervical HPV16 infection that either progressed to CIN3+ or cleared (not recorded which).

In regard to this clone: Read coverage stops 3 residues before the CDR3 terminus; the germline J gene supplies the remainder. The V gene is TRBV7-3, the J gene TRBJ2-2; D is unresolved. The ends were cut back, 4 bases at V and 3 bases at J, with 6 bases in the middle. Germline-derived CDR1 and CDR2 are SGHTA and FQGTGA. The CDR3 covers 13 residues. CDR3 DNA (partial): TGTGCCAGCAGCTCCCACTACACCGGGGAG. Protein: CASSSHYTGE. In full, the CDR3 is CASSSHYTGELFF.

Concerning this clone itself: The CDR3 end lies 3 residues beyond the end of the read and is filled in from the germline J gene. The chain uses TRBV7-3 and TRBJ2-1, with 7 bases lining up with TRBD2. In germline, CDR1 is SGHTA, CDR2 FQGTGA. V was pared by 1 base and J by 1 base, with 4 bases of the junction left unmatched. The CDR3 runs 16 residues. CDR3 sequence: CASSLNAGASYNEQFF. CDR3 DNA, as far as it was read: TGTGCCAGCAGCTTAAATGCGGGAGCGTCCTACAATGAG.

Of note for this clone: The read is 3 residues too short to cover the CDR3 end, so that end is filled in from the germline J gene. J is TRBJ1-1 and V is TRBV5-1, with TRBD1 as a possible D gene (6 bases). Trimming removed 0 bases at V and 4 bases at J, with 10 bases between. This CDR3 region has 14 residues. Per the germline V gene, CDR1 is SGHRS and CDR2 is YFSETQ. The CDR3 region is CASSLGQVSTEAFF. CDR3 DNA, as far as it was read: TGCGCCAGCAGCTTGGGACAGGTGTCCACTGAA. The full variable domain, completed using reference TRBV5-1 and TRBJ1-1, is KAGVTQTPRYLIKTRGQQVTLSCSPISGHRSVSWYQQTPGQGLQFLFEYFSETQRNKGNFPGRFSGRQFSNSRSEMNVSTLELGDSALYLCASSLGQVSTEAFFGQGTRLTVV.